This TCR beta chain originates from a study of CD8 T cell repertoires and HIV-1 epitope variants. In the study overall: Separate wells received one of Twenty-five Gag or Nef variant peptides.

CDR1 is MDHEN, CDR2 SYDVKM, per germline. The CDR3 sequence is 14 residues long. V was shortened by 3 bases and J by 4 bases, with 12 bases between the two germline ends. TCRdb keeps only in-frame clones here, not all; method: immunoSEQ multiplex PCR. Of about 95,000 clones listed, roughly 80% were seen once; the top ten hold about a quarter. The chain is built from TRBV28 and TRBJ1-1; D gene ambiguous. Input material: uncultured baseline CD8+ T cells from peripheral blood mononuclear cells (PBMCs). This clonotype was sampled from a male donor with HIV. In DNA, the CDR3 is TGTGCCAGCAGTTTCGGCTCCCAAGGCACTGAAGCTTTCTTT. It codes for CASSFGSQGTEAFF. Full variable domain (outside the CDR3, taken from reference TRBV28 and TRBJ1-1): DVKVTQSSRYLVKRTGEKVFLECVQDMDHENMFWYRQDPGLGLRLIYFSYDVKMKEKGDIPEGYSVSREKKERFSLILESASTNQTSMYLCASSFGSQGTEAFFGQGTRLTVV.